This T cell receptor (beta chain) was recovered during a study of blood T cell repertoires in COVID-19. The data were produced by immunoSEQ multiplex PCR, yet TCRdb's version contains in-frame clones alone and is incomplete. The sample lists fewer than 250,000 clones, about 88% occurring once. This clone was recorded only once. The CDR3 has 14 residues. The germline V gene encodes CDR1 SQVTM and CDR2 ANQGSEA. Trimming cost V 4 bases and J 3 bases, with 16 bases left between them. Individuals drawn from approximately 26 US areas were roughly 18 to 95 years old. The sample taken for sequencing was PBMCs or T cells enriched from blood (not recorded which). The chain joins TRBV29-1 to TRBJ2-7; D might be TRBD1 (6 bases). This clonotype originated in a woman aged 40 to 50 in a cohort exposed to, infected with or recovered from COVID-19 (not recorded which). CDR3 DNA: TGCAGCGTTGGACGTACAGGGTTTCTCTACGAGCAGTACTTC. This translates into CSVGRTGFLYEQYF.